This passage covers 16 T cell receptor beta chains from one sample sequenced in a study of cytomegalovirus exposure and HLA in healthy donors. This PCR relied on a set of 60 Vbeta primers and 13 Jbeta primers. Method: immunoSEQ multiplex PCR; TCRdb's copy keeps in-frame clones and lacks some. The sample has 63,000 or so clones; around four fifths are singletons. Material: PBMCs. Receptors originate from a woman aged 25-40 years in good health and CMV-seronegative.

This chain uses TRBV29-1 with TRBJ1-1, with D tentatively TRBD1 (5 bases). Germline V CDR1 and CDR2: SQVTM, ANQGSEA. V lost 1 base to trimming and J lost 8 bases, with 17 bases between them. The CDR3 is made up of 14 amino acids. DNA for the CDR3: TGCAGCGTTGAAGTGTACAGGTCCCCTCCGGAAGCTTTCTTT. Translated, it gives CSVEVYRSPPEAFF.

This chain links TRBV25-1 with TRBJ2-3, with TRBD2 matching over 8 bases. The CDR3 length is 14 residues. V dropped 3 bases and J dropped 6; count of bases not matched to a gene: 5. Germline CDR1 is MGHDK and CDR2 is SYGVNS. This CDR3 is CASSDGGAADTQYF. DNA for the CDR3: TGTGCCAGCAGTGACGGGGGGGCGGCCGATACGCAGTATTTT.

The V call is TRBV7-2, the J call TRBJ2-7; 8 bases are shared with TRBD1. Germline V gene lookup returns CDR1 SGHTA and CDR2 FQGNSA. The CDR3 sequence is 15 residues long. With 5 bases clipped from V and 3 bases from J, the junction kept 9 bases outside the gene matches. This CDR3 is CASSRTQGALYEQYF. The DNA for the CDR3 is TGTGCCAGCAGCCGGACGCAGGGGGCCCTCTACGAGCAGTACTTC.

The rearrangement uses TRBV30 and TRBJ1-2; D is unresolved. V was shortened by 2 bases and J by 6 bases, with 10 bases between the two germline ends. This CDR3 has 12 amino acids. Germline V gene lookup returns CDR1 GTSNPN and CDR2 SVGIG (reference sequence). The CDR3 nucleotides are TGTGCCTGGAGTTACGGGATCCATGGCTACACCTTC. Translating gives CAWSYGIHGYTF.

This sequence joins TRBV29-1 and TRBJ2-7, with a tentative D call TRBD1 (5 bases). CDR1 is SQVTM and CDR2 is ANQGSEA in the germline V gene. CDR3 size: 14 residues. Trimming pared 4 bases from V and 0 bases from J, leaving 13 bases between. In DNA form, the CDR3 reads TGCAGCGTTGTATGGACAACCAGCTCCTACGAGCAGTACTTC. Translating gives CSVVWTTSSYEQYF.

V usage is TRBV7-2 and J usage is TRBJ2-7; 10 bases fit TRBD2. V was clipped by 5 bases and J by 3 bases; unmatched bases: 7. In germline, CDR1 is SGHTA, CDR2 FQGNSA. The CDR3 runs 15 residues. CDR3 DNA: TGTGCCAGCAGCCCTAGCGGGAGTAAAATCTACGAGCAGTACTTC. Its protein is CASSPSGSKIYEQYF.

This clone was recorded a few times. J is TRBJ2-6 and V is TRBV5-4; no definite D call. This CDR3 is built from 17 residues. V was shortened by 4 bases and J by 0 bases, with 14 bases between the two germline ends. CDR1 is SGHNT and CDR2 is YYREEE in the germline V gene (reference sequence). CDR3 residues: CASSGKSVNSGANVLTF. The CDR3 DNA follows: TGTGCCAGCAGCGGTAAATCAGTCAACTCTGGGGCCAACGTCCTGACTTTC.

The chain is built from TRBV5-6 and TRBJ1-6; D not certain. V was cut by 4 bases and J by 0 bases, with 14 bases left in between. This CDR3 is 17 amino acids long. The germline gives CDR1 SGHDT, CDR2 YYEEEE. CDR3 sequence reads: CASSRNSLSSYNSPLHF. The CDR3 DNA reads TGTGCCAGCAGCCGCAACAGTCTAAGCTCCTATAATTCACCCCTCCACTTT. Using reference TRBV5-6 and TRBJ1-6 for the parts outside the CDR3, the full variable domain is DAGVTQSPTHLIKTRGQQVTLRCSPKSGHDTVSWYQQALGQGPQFIFQYYEEEERQRGNFPDRFSGHQFPNYSSELNVNALLLGDSALYLCASSRNSLSSYNSPLHFGNGTRLTVT.

This clone was seen just once. The chain joins TRBV10-3 to TRBJ2-5; 13 bases are shared with TRBD2. Germline V CDR1 and CDR2: ENHRY, SYGVKD. With 6 bases clipped from V and 2 bases from J, the junction kept 6 bases outside the gene matches. CDR3 size: 16 residues. CDR3: CAIREGTSGDQETQYF. CDR3 coding DNA: TGTGCCATCAGGGAGGGGACTAGCGGGGATCAAGAGACCCAGTACTTC.

This clone has more than one count but fewer than ten. The rearrangement uses TRBV28 and TRBJ1-3, with a tentative D call TRBD1 (5 bases). The CDR3 sequence is 14 residues long. Germline V gene sequence: CDR1 MDHEN, CDR2 SYDVKM. Trimming removed 8 bases from V and 0 bases from J, with 11 bases in between. The CDR3 spells CASDSTASGNTIYF. The CDR3 bases are TGTGCCAGCGATTCGACAGCCTCTGGAAACACCATATATTTT. Filled out from reference TRBV28 and TRBJ1-3, the complete variable domain reads DVKVTQSSRYLVKRTGEKVFLECVQDMDHENMFWYRQDPGLGLRLIYFSYDVKMKEKGDIPEGYSVSREKKERFSLILESASTNQTSMYLCASDSTASGNTIYFGEGSWLTVV.

The chain links TRBV7-2 to TRBJ2-7; a weak D match, TRBD1 (6 bases). Looked up from germline, CDR1 is SGHTA and CDR2 is FQGNSA. The CDR3 extends over 15 amino acids. The V end was cut by 3 bases, the J end by 3 bases, with 15 bases between. For the CDR3, the DNA is TGTGCCAGCAGCTTGGTTTGGGACATTGGCTACGAGCAGTACTTC. This encodes CASSLVWDIGYEQYF.

The J gene is TRBJ2-3, the V gene TRBV10-2; 15 bases agree with TRBD2. Germline lookup yields CDR1 WSHSY and CDR2 SAAADI. The J segment lost 3 bases and the V segment lost 6 bases, leaving 1 base of the junction unmatched. The CDR3 consists of 15 residues. The CDR3 loop is CASRGLAGGTDTQYF. In DNA, the CDR3 is TGCGCCAGCAGGGGACTAGCGGGAGGTACAGATACGCAGTATTTT.

The V gene is TRBV7-2, the J gene TRBJ2-2; TRBD1 matches 8 bases. Per the germline V gene, CDR1 is SGHTA and CDR2 is FQGNSA. V gave up 1 base and J gave up 1 base; unmatched junction bases: 2. CDR3 size: 16 residues. CDR3 residues: CASSLGGQGNTGELFF. CDR3 DNA sequence: TGTGCCAGCAGCTTAGGAGGACAGGGGAACACCGGGGAGCTGTTTTTT. The full variable domain, its missing parts supplied by reference TRBV7-2 and TRBJ2-2, is GAGVSQSPSNKVTEKGKDVELRCDPISGHTALYWYRQSLGQGLEFLIYFQGNSAPDKSGLPSDRFSAERTGGSVSTLTIQRTQQEDSAVYLCASSLGGQGNTGELFFGEGSRLTVL.

The chain employs TRBV28 and TRBJ1-1; possibly TRBD1 for D (6 bases). There are 12 residues in the CDR3. V was pared by 5 bases and J by 7 bases, with 11 bases between. Germline CDR1 reads MDHEN; CDR2 reads SYDVKM. The CDR3 sequence: CASSLQGVEAFF. The CDR3 nucleotides read TGTGCCAGCAGTCTACAGGGCGTTGAAGCTTTCTTT. Complete variable domain (other parts from reference TRBV28 and TRBJ1-1): DVKVTQSSRYLVKRTGEKVFLECVQDMDHENMFWYRQDPGLGLRLIYFSYDVKMKEKGDIPEGYSVSREKKERFSLILESASTNQTSMYLCASSLQGVEAFFGQGTRLTVV.

The rearrangement joins TRBV9 to TRBJ2-5; tentatively, D is TRBD1 (6 bases). There are 15 residues in the CDR3. Trimming took off 2 bases at V and 1 base at J, with 12 bases between the two ends. The germline CDR1 and CDR2 sequences are SGDLS and YYNGEE. The CDR3 loop reads CASSVVTGSQETQYF. The CDR3 DNA is TGTGCCAGCAGCGTTGTTACAGGGAGCCAAGAGACCCAGTACTTC.

The J gene is TRBJ2-5, the V gene TRBV6-6, with D unclear. The germline CDR1 and CDR2 sequences are MNHNY and SVGAGI (reference sequence). V was pared by 2 bases and J by 2 bases, with 9 bases between. The CDR3 has 14 amino acids. The CDR3 region is CASSYRQAQETQYF. For the CDR3, the DNA is TGTGCCAGCAGTTACCGCCAGGCACAAGAGACCCAGTACTTC.